This entry lists 16 T cell receptor beta chains sequenced from one sample in a study of blood T cells in healthy people across ages (dated by TCRdb to between 2014 and 2017). To prepare the library, 5' RACE was applied. The sample was run on an Illumina HiSeq 2500. A second 7 to 11 cycle PCR used a sample-barcoded 5' primer and a J-beta primer mix. Using fastp trimming at Q25 and MiXCR clonotype assembly, TCRdb reanalyzed the public sequencing data and kept in-frame beta chains. Rows with a matching CDR3 protein are joined into one entry that keeps the most common DNA and genes. The table for this sample lists 850,000 to 1,000,000 distinct CDR3 sequences; roughly 50% of them were counted only once. Around 21% of the sample lies in the top ten. Sequences were obtained from blood. The receptors derive from a woman in her fifties or sixties in good health.

This clonotype was counted between two and nine times. CDR3 residues: CASSDGQRGDYEQYF. The CDR3 nucleotides read TGTGCCAGCAGTGACGGACAGAGAGGGGACTACGAGCAGTACTTC. The chain recombines TRBV25-1 with TRBJ2-7, with a possible D match to TRBD1 (6 bases). The CDR3 is 15 amino acids. Germline V CDR1 and CDR2: MGHDK, SYGVNS. V lost 3 bases and J 3 bases, leaving 15 bases between the germline ends.

This clonotype has a handful of counts. The chain carries TRBV20-1 and TRBJ2-3, with a weak D call TRBD2 (5 bases). This CDR3 is 15 amino acids long. Germline CDR1 reads DFQATT; CDR2 reads SNEGSKA (reference sequence). The germline V and J ends were trimmed by 3 bases and 2 bases, with 15 bases remaining between them. This CDR3 reads CSASKSLAPTDTQYF. As DNA, the CDR3 is TGCAGTGCTAGTAAGAGCCTAGCCCCCACAGATACGCAGTATTTT.

In this sample, this clonotype turned up a few times. This chain links TRBV3-1 with TRBJ2-1, with 7 bases that match TRBD1. V trimming: 2 bases; J trimming: 8 bases; junction bases outside the gene matches: 3. Germline V gene sequence: CDR1 LGHDT, CDR2 YNNKEL (reference sequence). The CDR3 extends over 13 amino acids. The CDR3 loop reads CASSQSGGDEQFF. In nucleotides, the CDR3 is TGTGCCAGCAGCCAATCAGGGGGTGATGAGCAGTTCTTC.

This clonotype has just one count. The chain carries TRBV3-1 and TRBJ1-2, with D perhaps matching TRBD1 (5 bases). Germline V CDR1 and CDR2: LGHDT, YNNKEL (reference sequence). V lost 4 bases and J 5 bases, leaving 20 bases between the germline ends. The CDR3 is 16 amino acids. This CDR3 reads CASSPDGGVEWYGYTF. Here the CDR3 DNA reads TGTGCCAGCAGCCCCGACGGAGGGGTAGAGTGGTATGGCTACACCTTC.

This clonotype was seen a few times. The V call is TRBV7-9, the J call TRBJ2-7; D is perhaps TRBD2 (6 bases). V dropped 4 bases and J dropped 5 bases, with 9 bases sitting between them. From germline, CDR1 is SEHNR and CDR2 FQNEAQ (reference sequence). This CDR3 comprises 12 residues. The CDR3 here is CASSSRLDEQYF. DNA of the CDR3: TGTGCCAGCAGCTCCAGACTAGACGAGCAGTACTTC.

In its sample, this clonotype was seen many times. The chain couples TRBV10-3 to TRBJ2-3; D may be TRBD1 (6 bases). The CDR3 length is 14 residues. CDR1 is ENHRY and CDR2 is SYGVKD in the germline V gene. Trimming left V 7 bases short and J 0 bases short, with 11 bases between. CDR3 in DNA: TGTGCCATCAATCGACAGGAGAGCACAGATACGCAGTATTTT. Amino acid sequence: CAINRQESTDTQYF.

This clonotype appeared a few times. The chain carries TRBV12-3 or TRBV12-4 and TRBJ2-1, with D possibly matching TRBD1 (5 bases). The CDR3 has 15 residues. Trimming removed 3 bases at V and 2 bases at J, with 11 bases between. The CDR3 region is CASSLSGSPYNEQFF. CDR3 in DNA: TGTGCCAGCAGTTTGTCAGGGTCCCCCTACAATGAGCAGTTCTTC.

This rearrangement joins TRBV7-2 to TRBJ2-7; TRBD2 aligns across 12 bases. Germline V gene sequence: CDR1 SGHTA, CDR2 FQGNSA. J gave up 4 bases and V 8 bases, and 6 bases lay outside the gene matches. The CDR3 runs to 14 residues. CDR3 residues: CASLPTSGGYEQYF. The CDR3 nucleotides are TGTGCCAGCCTCCCGACTAGCGGGGGATACGAGCAGTACTTC. Full variable domain (missing parts from reference TRBV7-2 and TRBJ2-7): GAGVSQSPSNKVTEKGKDVELRCDPISGHTALYWYRQSLGQGLEFLIYFQGNSAPDKSGLPSDRFSAERTGGSVSTLTIQRTQQEDSAVYLCASLPTSGGYEQYFGPGTRLTVT.

The chain carries TRBV6-5 and TRBJ2-6; D is uncertain. V dropped 4 bases and J dropped 0 bases, with 10 bases sitting between them. Germline values: CDR1 MNHEY, CDR2 SVGAGI. The CDR3 consists of 16 residues. DNA of the CDR3: TGTGCCAGCAGTTCAGGATTCCACTCTGGGGCCAACGTCCTGACTTTC. Protein product: CASSSGFHSGANVLTF.

CDR3 amino acids: CASSSGWQETQYF. CDR3 in DNA: TGCGCCAGCAGCTCAGGTTGGCAAGAGACCCAGTACTTC. The V call is TRBV5-1, the J call TRBJ2-5; D not certain. The CDR3 contains 13 residues. V shed 3 bases and J shed 2 bases, with 8 bases lying between them. Germline CDR1 SGHRS, CDR2 YFSETQ.

V is TRBV29-1 and J is TRBJ2-7; 10 bases are shared with TRBD2. This CDR3 spans 14 amino acids. The J segment lost 4 bases and the V segment lost 3 bases, leaving 6 bases of the junction unmatched. Per germline, CDR1 SQVTM and CDR2 ANQGSEA. CDR3 amino acids: CSVDRLAGVYEQYF. DNA of the CDR3: TGCAGCGTTGATCGGCTAGCGGGAGTATACGAGCAGTACTTC.

The sample holds a few counts of this clonotype. The V call is TRBV6-2 or TRBV6-3, the J call TRBJ2-5; TRBD2 matches 8 bases. Looked up from germline, CDR1 is MNHEY and CDR2 is SVGEGT. This CDR3 is 14 amino acids long. Trimming took 10 bases from V and 2 from J; bases not matched to a gene: 9. DNA of the CDR3: TGTGCCACCGGAGGACTAGCTTTACAAGAGACCCAGTACTTC. Its protein product is CATGGLALQETQYF.

The chain links TRBV7-6 to TRBJ2-3; TRBD2 is a possible D gene (5 bases). Germline V CDR1 and CDR2: SGHVS, FNYEAQ. V dropped 1 base and J dropped 7 bases, with 9 bases sitting between them. The CDR3 has 13 residues. CDR3: CASSLGGENTQYF. CDR3 coding DNA: TGTGCCAGCAGCTTAGGGGGAGAAAATACGCAGTATTTT.

J is TRBJ2-7 and V is TRBV9; D gene uncertain. Germline V lookup: CDR1 SGDLS, CDR2 YYNGEE. This CDR3 is built from 13 residues. V lost 0 bases and J lost 5, with 9 bases in between. CDR3 protein: CASSVAPSDEQYF. CDR3 bases: TGTGCCAGCAGCGTAGCCCCAAGCGACGAGCAGTACTTC.

This rearrangement joins TRBV6-5 to TRBJ2-5; D is unclear. This CDR3 has 13 residues. Germline CDR1 and CDR2: MNHEY and SVGAGI. V was trimmed by 2 bases and J by 3 bases, leaving 7 bases between them. For the CDR3, the DNA is TGTGCCAGCAGTTACGATGGGGAAGAGACCCAGTACTTC. It encodes CASSYDGEETQYF.

The chain is built from TRBV2 and TRBJ1-5, with D possibly matching TRBD1 (6 bases). The germline CDR1 and CDR2 sequences are SNHLY and FYNNEI. CDR3 length: 15 amino acids. Trimming cost V 5 bases and J 0 bases, with 11 bases left between them. The CDR3 nucleotides are TGTGCCAGCAGTAGGACAGTGGATAGCAATCAGCCCCAGCATTTT. It specifies CASSRTVDSNQPQHF.